This passage covers 9 T cell receptor beta chains from one sample sequenced in a study of shared clonotypes between healthy human individuals. TCRdb's table, derived via immunoSEQ multiplex PCR, lists solely in-frame clones and lacks some. The sample lists about 2,200,000 clones, about 93% occurring once. Naive CD8 cells were CD45RO-negative, positively selected for CCR7, excluding terminally differentiated effector memory CD45RA+ cells. The sample comprised naive CD8+ T cells from PBMCs. These receptors were obtained from a man younger than 30 in good health. Some clones in this sample may be carry-over from other donors' samples.

The chain recombines TRBV28 with TRBJ1-2, with a tentative D call TRBD1 (5 bases). V was pared by 2 bases and J by 3 bases, with 10 bases between. CDR1 and CDR2 (germline): MDHEN, SYDVKM. The CDR3 is 14 amino acids. Written as DNA, the CDR3 is TGTGCCAGCAGTTTACGGGGGGATTACTATGGCTACACCTTC. It is translated as CASSLRGDYYGYTF.

This clone was seen just once. The rearrangement links TRBV30 to TRBJ2-3, with D uncertain. Trimming took off 2 bases at V and 3 bases at J, with 9 bases between the two ends. Germline V gene lookup returns CDR1 GTSNPN and CDR2 SVGIG (reference sequence). The CDR3 loop spans 13 amino acids. CDR3 sequence reads: CAWSFGRTDTQYF. CDR3 bases: TGTGCCTGGAGTTTCGGACGGACAGATACGCAGTATTTT.

In DNA form, the CDR3 reads TGTGCCAGCAGTTTAAGACGGCGGGAGGGCGACACCGGGGAGCTGTTTTTT. It codes for CASSLRRREGDTGELFF. This chain connects TRBV28 to TRBJ2-2, with TRBD2 matching over 9 bases. J was trimmed by 3 bases and V by 2 bases; bases with no gene match: 7. The CDR3 totals 17 residues. Germline CDR1 MDHEN, CDR2 SYDVKM.

This clone has a single count. Other DNA sequences of this sample code for an identical CDR3. V usage is TRBV19 and J usage is TRBJ2-1, with TRBD2 matching over 12 bases. Trimming cost V 3 bases and J 6 bases; bases outside gene matches: 3. The CDR3 contains 15 residues. Germline CDR1 is LNHDA and CDR2 is SQIVND (reference sequence). The CDR3 DNA follows: TGTGCCAGTAGTATCCTAGCGGGAGGGTTCAATGAGCAGTTCTTC. Translating gives CASSILAGGFNEQFF.

The chain employs TRBV6-1 and TRBJ2-7; no clear D. CDR3 length: 12 residues. Germline V gene lookup returns CDR1 MNHNS and CDR2 SASEGT. Deletions cut 7 bases from V and 2 bases from J, with 9 bases between. CDR3 residues: CASTPEPYEQYF. The CDR3 nucleotides read TGTGCCAGCACCCCAGAACCCTACGAGCAGTACTTC.

The gene calls are TRBV6-1 and TRBJ1-5; D gene unclear. This CDR3 is 10 amino acids long. Germline lookup yields CDR1 MNHNS and CDR2 SASEGT. V was shortened by 8 bases and J by 6 bases, with 5 bases between the two germline ends. The CDR3 nucleotides are TGTGCCAGCGACATTCAGCCCCAGCATTTT. Translated: CASDIQPQHF.

The rearrangement joins TRBV7-2 to TRBJ2-7; no reliable D call. This CDR3 spans 14 amino acids. V shed 4 bases and J shed 0 bases, with 10 bases lying between them. Per germline, CDR1 SGHTA and CDR2 FQGNSA. The CDR3 loop reads CASSSHRFSYEQYF. CDR3 sequence (DNA): TGTGCCAGCAGCTCGCATCGATTCTCCTACGAGCAGTACTTC.

This clone was counted a few times. V usage is TRBV13 and J usage is TRBJ1-1; no definite D call. The V gene lost 0 bases and the J gene lost 7 bases, with 3 bases spanning the gap. The CDR3 runs to 11 residues. Germline CDR1 PRHDT, CDR2 FYEKMQ (reference sequence). The CDR3 sequence: CASSLGGEAFF. CDR3 nucleotide sequence: TGTGCCAGCAGCTTAGGGGGTGAAGCTTTCTTT. The whole variable domain, filled in from reference TRBV13 and TRBJ1-1, reads AAGVIQSPRHLIKEKRETATLKCYPIPRHDTVYWYQQGPGQDPQFLISFYEKMQSDKGSIPDRFSAQQFSDYHSELNMSSLELGDSALYFCASSLGGEAFFGQGTRLTVV.

The CDR3 DNA sequence: TGTGCCAGCAGCTTAGAAGGGGCTAGTCGCTTAGTAGAGACCCAGTACTTC. It translates to CASSLEGASRLVETQYF. The rearrangement uses TRBV7-9 and TRBJ2-5, with D possibly being TRBD1 (5 bases). Germline V lookup: CDR1 SEHNR, CDR2 FQNEAQ (reference sequence). This CDR3 spans 17 amino acids. Trimming shortened V by 1 base and J by 4 bases, and 19 bases separated the two germline ends. The full variable domain, in which reference TRBV7-9 and TRBJ2-5 provide the parts outside the CDR3, is DTGVSQNPRHKITKRGQNVTFRCDPISEHNRLYWYRQTLGQGPEFLTYFQNEAQLEKSRLLSDRFSAERPKGSFSTLEIQRTEQGDSAMYLCASSLEGASRLVETQYFGPGTRLLVL.